The 10 T cell receptor beta chains reported below all come from one sample, sequenced in a study of metastatic and nonmetastatic thyroid tumors (dated by TCRdb to 2020 to 2022). No patient had received any treatment before thyroid surgery. To prepare the library, PCR was applied. Data came from an Illumina HiSeq 4000. The public reads were reanalyzed by TCRdb: fastp trimming at Q25, MiXCR alignment, in-frame beta chains only. Within this sample are about 30,000 clones, with 25% to 35% of them counted one time only. Over 25% of the sample is in the top ten clones. Sequencing was performed on blood. The receptor source for this set is a female donor with papillary thyroid cancer or a benign thyroid nodule (not recorded which). Some clones in this sample may be carry-over from other donors' samples.

By share, this clone ranks as medium-sized. The chain couples TRBV6-2 or TRBV6-3 to TRBJ2-2; D is ambiguous. This CDR3 has 14 residues. CDR1 is MNHEY and CDR2 is SVGEGT in the germline V gene. Trimming removed 10 bases at V and 0 bases at J, with 12 bases between. The CDR3 coding sequence is TGTGCCATCAAGGAAGACGCGAACACCGGGGAGCTGTTTTTT. Amino acid sequence: CAIKEDANTGELFF.

The rearrangement uses TRBV6-2 or TRBV6-3 and TRBJ1-2, with a possible D match to TRBD1 (6 bases). The CDR3 covers 15 residues. Germline CDR1 is MNHEY and CDR2 is SVGEGT. Trimming left V 0 bases short and J 5 bases short, with 13 bases between. For the CDR3, the DNA is TGTGCCAGCAGTTACTCGTGGGGGGCAGGATATGGCTACACCTTC. This gives the protein CASSYSWGAGYGYTF.

This clone was seen only once. V usage is TRBV20-1 and J usage is TRBJ1-6, with unresolved D. This CDR3 spans 17 amino acids. Germline loops: CDR1 DFQATT, CDR2 SNEGSKA (reference sequence). Between the trimmed V and J ends, which lost 0 bases and 8 bases, there was a span of 20 bases. The CDR3 is CSARERNARGSHSPLHF. In nucleotides, the CDR3 is TGCAGTGCTAGAGAGAGAAACGCCCGAGGCAGTCATTCACCCCTCCACTTT.

The chain has TRBV5-1 and TRBJ2-7, with D tentatively TRBD2 (5 bases). This CDR3 comprises 13 residues. V was cut by 2 bases and J by 5 bases, with 11 bases left in between. Germline values: CDR1 SGHRS, CDR2 YFSETQ. CDR3 nucleotides: TGCGCCAGCAGCTTACGCGGGCTTGACGAGCAGTACTTC. Translated, it gives CASSLRGLDEQYF.

The V call is TRBV28, the J call TRBJ2-7; 9 bases line up with TRBD1. Germline V lookup: CDR1 MDHEN, CDR2 SYDVKM. The V and J ends lost 8 bases and 2 bases, in that order; junction bases with no gene match: 10. The CDR3 has 15 amino acids. The CDR3 loop is CASLPAGTGTYEQYF. The DNA of the CDR3 is TGTGCCAGCCTCCCCGCGGGGACAGGGACCTACGAGCAGTACTTC.

This clone was counted many times. The CDR3 nucleotides are TGTGCCAGTATGACTAGCGGGAGAAAGGAGACCCAGTACTTC. It yields the protein CASMTSGRKETQYF. The chain uses TRBV19 and TRBJ2-5, with 12 bases identical to TRBD2. The CDR3 is 14 residues long. The V segment lost 7 bases and the J segment 5 bases; nucleotides outside the gene matches: 5. Germline loops: CDR1 LNHDA, CDR2 SQIVND (reference sequence).

This clone was seen many times. The rearrangement uses TRBV7-6 and TRBJ2-7, with no clear D. The germline gives CDR1 SGHVS, CDR2 FNYEAQ. This CDR3 region has 14 residues. Trimming cost V 2 bases and J 4 bases, with 12 bases left between them. CDR3 residues: CASSLMSGEYEQYF. In DNA, the CDR3 is TGTGCCAGCAGCTTAATGTCCGGAGAATACGAGCAGTACTTC.

The chain employs TRBV6-1 and TRBJ2-1, with TRBD2 matching over 9 bases. This CDR3 is 13 amino acids long. V shed 7 bases, J shed 9 bases, and the junction held 7 bases outside the gene matches. Germline V gene lookup returns CDR1 MNHNS and CDR2 SASEGT. CDR3 amino acids: CASTETSGIEQFF. The CDR3 DNA follows: TGTGCCAGCACAGAGACTAGCGGTATTGAGCAGTTCTTC.

The chain is built from TRBV28 and TRBJ1-2; 7 nucleotides align to TRBD1. Germline assignment: CDR1 MDHEN and CDR2 SYDVKM. V gave up 10 bases and J gave up 2 bases; unmatched junction bases: 10. The CDR3 consists of 14 residues. CDR3 DNA sequence: TGTGCCACTTTGCGGGACAGTTGGAACTATGGCTACACCTTC. Translated, it gives CATLRDSWNYGYTF.

This clone has just one count. V and J are TRBV20-1 and TRBJ2-1, with TRBD2 identical over 13 bases. Trimming took 4 bases from V and 15 from J; bases not matched to a gene: 12. The CDR3 sequence is 14 residues long. Per the germline V gene, CDR1 is DFQATT and CDR2 is SNEGSKA (reference sequence). For the CDR3, the DNA is TGCAGTGCTACTTCTCGGGGACTAGCGGGAACGTCGTTCTTC. Encoded protein: CSATSRGLAGTSFF.